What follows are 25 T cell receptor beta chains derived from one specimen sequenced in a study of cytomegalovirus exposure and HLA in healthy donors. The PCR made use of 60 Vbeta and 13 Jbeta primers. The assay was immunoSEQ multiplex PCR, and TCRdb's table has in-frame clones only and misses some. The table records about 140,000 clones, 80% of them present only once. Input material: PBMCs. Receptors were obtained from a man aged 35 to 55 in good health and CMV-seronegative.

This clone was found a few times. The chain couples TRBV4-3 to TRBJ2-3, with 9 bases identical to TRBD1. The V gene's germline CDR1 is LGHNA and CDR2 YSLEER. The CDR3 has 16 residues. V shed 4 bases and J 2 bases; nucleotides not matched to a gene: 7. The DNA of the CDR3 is TGCGCCAGCAGCCTAGACGGGACAGGGACCACAGATACGCAGTATTTT. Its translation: CASSLDGTGTTDTQYF.

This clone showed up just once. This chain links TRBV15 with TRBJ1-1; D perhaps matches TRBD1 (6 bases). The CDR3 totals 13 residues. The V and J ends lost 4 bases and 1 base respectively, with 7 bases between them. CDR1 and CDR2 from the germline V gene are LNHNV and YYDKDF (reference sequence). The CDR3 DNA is TGTGCCACCAGCACGGGACAGAACACTGAAGCTTTCTTT. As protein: CATSTGQNTEAFF.

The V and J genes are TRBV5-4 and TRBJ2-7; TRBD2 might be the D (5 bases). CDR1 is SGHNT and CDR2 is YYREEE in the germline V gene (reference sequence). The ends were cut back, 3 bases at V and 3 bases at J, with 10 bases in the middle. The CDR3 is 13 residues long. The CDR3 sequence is CASSSPGFYEQYF. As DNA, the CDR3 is TGTGCCAGCAGCTCACCGGGATTCTACGAGCAGTACTTC.

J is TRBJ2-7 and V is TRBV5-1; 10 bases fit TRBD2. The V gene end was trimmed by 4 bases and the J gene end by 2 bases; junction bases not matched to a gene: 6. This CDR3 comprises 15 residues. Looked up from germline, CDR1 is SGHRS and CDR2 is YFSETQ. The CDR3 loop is CASSGTSGATYEQYF. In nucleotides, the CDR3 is TGCGCCAGCAGCGGTACTAGCGGGGCAACCTACGAGCAGTACTTC. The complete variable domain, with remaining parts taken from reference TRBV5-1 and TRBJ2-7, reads KAGVTQTPRYLIKTRGQQVTLSCSPISGHRSVSWYQQTPGQGLQFLFEYFSETQRNKGNFPGRFSGRQFSNSRSEMNVSTLELGDSALYLCASSGTSGATYEQYFGPGTRLTVT.

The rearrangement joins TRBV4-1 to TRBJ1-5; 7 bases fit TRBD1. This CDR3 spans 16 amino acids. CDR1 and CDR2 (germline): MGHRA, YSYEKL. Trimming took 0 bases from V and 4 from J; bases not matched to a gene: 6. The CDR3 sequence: CASSQEGTVDNQPQHF. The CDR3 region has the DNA TGCGCCAGCAGCCAAGAAGGGACAGTTGATAATCAGCCCCAGCATTTT.

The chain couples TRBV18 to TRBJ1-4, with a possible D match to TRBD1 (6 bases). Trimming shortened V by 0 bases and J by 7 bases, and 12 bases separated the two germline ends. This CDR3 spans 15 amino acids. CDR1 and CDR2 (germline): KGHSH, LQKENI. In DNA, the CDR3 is TGTGCCAGCTCACCACCGATGGGGGCATCTGAAAAACTGTTTTTT. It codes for CASSPPMGASEKLFF.

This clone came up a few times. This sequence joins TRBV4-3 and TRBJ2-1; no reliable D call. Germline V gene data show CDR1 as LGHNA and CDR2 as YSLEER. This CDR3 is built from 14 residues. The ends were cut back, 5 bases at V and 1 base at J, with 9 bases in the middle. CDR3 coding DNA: TGCGCCAGCAGCTCGCGGAAGTCCTACAATGAGCAGTTCTTC. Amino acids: CASSSRKSYNEQFF.

In DNA form, the CDR3 reads TGTGCCAGCAGTTTATTAGGGGACAGGGGGCTCTCTGGAAACACCATATATTTT. Its translation is CASSLLGDRGLSGNTIYF. The chain links TRBV27 to TRBJ1-3; 12 nucleotides align to TRBD1. Trimming removed 1 base from V and 0 bases from J; junction bases left unmatched: 4. The CDR3 is made up of 18 amino acids. CDR1 and CDR2 from the germline V gene are MNHEY and SMNVEV (reference sequence).

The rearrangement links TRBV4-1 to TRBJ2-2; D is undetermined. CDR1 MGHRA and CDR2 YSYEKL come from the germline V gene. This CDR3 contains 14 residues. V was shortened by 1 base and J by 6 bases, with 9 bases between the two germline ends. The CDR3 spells CASSQVGSSGELFF. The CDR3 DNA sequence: TGCGCCAGCAGCCAAGTCGGTTCCTCCGGGGAGCTGTTTTTT.

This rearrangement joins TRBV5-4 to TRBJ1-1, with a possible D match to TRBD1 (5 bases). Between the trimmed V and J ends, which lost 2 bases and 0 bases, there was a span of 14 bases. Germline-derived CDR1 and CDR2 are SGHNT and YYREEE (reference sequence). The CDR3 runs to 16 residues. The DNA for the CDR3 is TGTGCCAGCAGCTTAGGACACCCCGCACTGAACACTGAAGCTTTCTTT. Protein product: CASSLGHPALNTEAFF.

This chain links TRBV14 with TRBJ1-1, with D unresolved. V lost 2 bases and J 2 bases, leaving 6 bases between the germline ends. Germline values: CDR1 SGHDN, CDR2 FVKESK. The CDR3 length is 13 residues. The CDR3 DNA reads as TGTGCCAGCAGCCAATTACTTAACACTGAAGCTTTCTTT. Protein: CASSQLLNTEAFF. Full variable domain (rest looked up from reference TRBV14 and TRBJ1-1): EAGVTQFPSHSVIEKGQTVTLRCDPISGHDNLYWYRRVMGKEIKFLLHFVKESKQDESGMPNNRFLAERTGGTYSTLKVQPAELEDSGVYFCASSQLLNTEAFFGQGTRLTVV.

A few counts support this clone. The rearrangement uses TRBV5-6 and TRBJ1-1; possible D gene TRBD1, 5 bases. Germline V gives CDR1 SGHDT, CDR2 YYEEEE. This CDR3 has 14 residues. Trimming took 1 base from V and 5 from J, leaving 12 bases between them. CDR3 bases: TGTGCCAGCAGCTTGCCGGGTGGGGCGACTGAAGCTTTCTTT. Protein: CASSLPGGATEAFF.

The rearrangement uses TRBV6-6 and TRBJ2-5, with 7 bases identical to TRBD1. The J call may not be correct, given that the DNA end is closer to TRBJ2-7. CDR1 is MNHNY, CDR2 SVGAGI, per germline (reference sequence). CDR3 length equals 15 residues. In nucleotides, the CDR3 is TGTGCCAGCACCGCCGGGACAGTGAACTCCTACGAGCAGTACTTC. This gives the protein CASTAGTVNSYEQYF.

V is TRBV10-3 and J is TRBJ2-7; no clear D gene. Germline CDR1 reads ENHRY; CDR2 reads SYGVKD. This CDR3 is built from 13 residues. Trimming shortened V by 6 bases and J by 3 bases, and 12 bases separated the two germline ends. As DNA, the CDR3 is TGTGCCATCAGCAAGTTCGGTATCTACGAGCAGTACTTC. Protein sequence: CAISKFGIYEQYF.

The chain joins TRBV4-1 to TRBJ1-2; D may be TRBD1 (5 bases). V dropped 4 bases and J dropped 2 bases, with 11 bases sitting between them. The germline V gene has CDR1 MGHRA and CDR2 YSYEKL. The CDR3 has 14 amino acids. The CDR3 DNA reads TGCGCCAGCAGCCTCCCGACAGAAAACTATGGCTACACCTTC. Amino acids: CASSLPTENYGYTF.

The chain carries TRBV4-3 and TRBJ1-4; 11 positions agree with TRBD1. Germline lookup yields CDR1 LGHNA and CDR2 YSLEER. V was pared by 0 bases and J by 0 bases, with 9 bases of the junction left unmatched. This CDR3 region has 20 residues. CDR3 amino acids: CASSQDLRDRGFATNEKLFF. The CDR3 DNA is TGCGCCAGCAGCCAAGATTTACGGGACAGGGGGTTTGCAACTAATGAAAAACTGTTTTTT.

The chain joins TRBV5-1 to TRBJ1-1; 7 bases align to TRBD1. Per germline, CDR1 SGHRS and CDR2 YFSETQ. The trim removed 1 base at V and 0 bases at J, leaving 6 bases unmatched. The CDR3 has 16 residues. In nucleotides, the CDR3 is TGCGCCAGCAGCTTGATGCCGGGACAGATGAACACTGAAGCTTTCTTT. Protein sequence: CASSLMPGQMNTEAFF.

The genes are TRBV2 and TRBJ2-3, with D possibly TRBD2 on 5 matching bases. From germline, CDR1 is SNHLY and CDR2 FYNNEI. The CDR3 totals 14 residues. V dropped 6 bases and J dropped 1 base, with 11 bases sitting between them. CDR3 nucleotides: TGTGCCAGCAGAGGACTCTCCCGCACAGATACGCAGTATTTT. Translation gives CASRGLSRTDTQYF.

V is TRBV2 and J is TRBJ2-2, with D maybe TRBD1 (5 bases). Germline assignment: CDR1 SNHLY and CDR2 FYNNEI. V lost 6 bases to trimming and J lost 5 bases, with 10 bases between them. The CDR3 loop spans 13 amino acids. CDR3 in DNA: TGTGCCAGCAGGTGGACACCGACCGGGGAGCTGTTTTTT. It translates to CASRWTPTGELFF.

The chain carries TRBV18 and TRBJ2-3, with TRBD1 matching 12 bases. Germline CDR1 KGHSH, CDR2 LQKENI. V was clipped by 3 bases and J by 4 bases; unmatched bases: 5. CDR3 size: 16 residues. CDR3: CASSPGQGAFADTQYF. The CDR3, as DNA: TGTGCCAGCTCACCGGGACAGGGGGCATTTGCAGATACGCAGTATTTT. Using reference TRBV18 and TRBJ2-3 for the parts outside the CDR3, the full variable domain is NAGVMQNPRHLVRRRGQEARLRCSPMKGHSHVYWYRQLPEEGLKFMVYLQKENIIDESGMPKERFSAEFPKEGPSILRIQQVVRGDSAAYFCASSPGQGAFADTQYFGPGTRLTVL.

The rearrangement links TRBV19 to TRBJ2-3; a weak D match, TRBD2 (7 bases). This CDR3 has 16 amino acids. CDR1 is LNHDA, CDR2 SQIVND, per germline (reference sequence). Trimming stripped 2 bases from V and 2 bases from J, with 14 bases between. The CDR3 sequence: CASSIHTGGNTDTQYF. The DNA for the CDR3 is TGTGCCAGTAGTATACACACGGGGGGCAACACAGATACGCAGTATTTT. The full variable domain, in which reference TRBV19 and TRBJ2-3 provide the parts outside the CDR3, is DGGITQSPKYLFRKEGQNVTLSCEQNLNHDAMYWYRQDPGQGLRLIYYSQIVNDFQKGDIAEGYSVSREKKESFPLTVTSAQKNPTAFYLCASSIHTGGNTDTQYFGPGTRLTVL.

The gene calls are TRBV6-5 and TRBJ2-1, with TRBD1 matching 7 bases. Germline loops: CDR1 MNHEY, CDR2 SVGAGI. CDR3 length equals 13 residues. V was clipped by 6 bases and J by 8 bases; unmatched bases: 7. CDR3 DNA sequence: TGTGCCAGCAGCCCACGACAGGGCGATGAGCAGTTCTTC. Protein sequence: CASSPRQGDEQFF.

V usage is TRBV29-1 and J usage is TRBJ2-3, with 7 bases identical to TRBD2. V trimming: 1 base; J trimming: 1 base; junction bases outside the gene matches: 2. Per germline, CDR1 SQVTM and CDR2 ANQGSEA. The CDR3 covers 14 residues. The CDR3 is CSVEGRGGTDTQYF. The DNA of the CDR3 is TGCAGCGTTGAAGGACGGGGGGGCACAGATACGCAGTATTTT.

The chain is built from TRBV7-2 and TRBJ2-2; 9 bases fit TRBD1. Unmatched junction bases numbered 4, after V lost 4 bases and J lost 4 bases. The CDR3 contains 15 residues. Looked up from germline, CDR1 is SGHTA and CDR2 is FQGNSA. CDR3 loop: CASSSDRGSTGELFF. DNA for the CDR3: TGTGCCAGCAGCTCGGACAGGGGAAGCACCGGGGAGCTGTTTTTT.

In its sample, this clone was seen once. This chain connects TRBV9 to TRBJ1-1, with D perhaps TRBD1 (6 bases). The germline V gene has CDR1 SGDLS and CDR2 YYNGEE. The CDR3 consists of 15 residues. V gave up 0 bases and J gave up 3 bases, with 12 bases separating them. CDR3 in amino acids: CASSVEGEYDTEAFF. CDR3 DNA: TGTGCCAGCAGCGTAGAGGGGGAATATGACACTGAAGCTTTCTTT. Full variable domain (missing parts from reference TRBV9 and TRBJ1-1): DSGVTQTPKHLITATGQRVTLRCSPRSGDLSVYWYQQSLDQGLQFLIQYYNGEERAKGNILERFSAQQFPDLHSELNLSSLELGDSALYFCASSVEGEYDTEAFFGQGTRLTVV.